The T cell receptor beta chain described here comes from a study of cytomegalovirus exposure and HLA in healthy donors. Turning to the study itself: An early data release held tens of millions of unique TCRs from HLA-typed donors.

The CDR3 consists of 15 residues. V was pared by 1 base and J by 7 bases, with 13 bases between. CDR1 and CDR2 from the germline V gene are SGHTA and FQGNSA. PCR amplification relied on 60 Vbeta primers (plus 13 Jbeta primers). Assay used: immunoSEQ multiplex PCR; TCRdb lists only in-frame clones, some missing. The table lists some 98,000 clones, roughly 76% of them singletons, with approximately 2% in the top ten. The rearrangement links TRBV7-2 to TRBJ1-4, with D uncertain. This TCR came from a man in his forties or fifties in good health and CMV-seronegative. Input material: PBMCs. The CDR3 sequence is CASSLVWSVAEKLFF. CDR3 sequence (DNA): TGTGCCAGCAGCTTAGTTTGGTCAGTGGCTGAAAAACTGTTTTTT. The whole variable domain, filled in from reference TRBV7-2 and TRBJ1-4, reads GAGVSQSPSNKVTEKGKDVELRCDPISGHTALYWYRQSLGQGLEFLIYFQGNSAPDKSGLPSDRFSAERTGGSVSTLTIQRTQQEDSAVYLCASSLVWSVAEKLFFGSGTQLSVL.